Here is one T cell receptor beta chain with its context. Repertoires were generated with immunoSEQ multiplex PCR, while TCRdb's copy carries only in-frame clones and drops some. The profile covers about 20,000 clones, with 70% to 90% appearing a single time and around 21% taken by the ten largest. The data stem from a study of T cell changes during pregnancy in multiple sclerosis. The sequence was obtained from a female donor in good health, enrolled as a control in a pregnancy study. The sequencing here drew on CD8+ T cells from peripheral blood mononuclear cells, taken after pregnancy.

This CDR3 is CASSDPSYPYEQYF. For the CDR3, the DNA is TGTGCCAGCAGCGATCCTAGCTACCCCTACGAGCAGTACTTC. The gene calls are TRBV7-9 and TRBJ2-7, with D maybe TRBD2 (5 bases). Per the germline V gene, CDR1 is SEHNR and CDR2 is FQNEAQ (reference sequence). V was cut by 5 bases and J by 2 bases, with 13 bases left in between. The CDR3 has 14 amino acids.